This TCR beta chain emerged from a study of regulatory T cells in long-lasting Graves disease. Trimming left V 1 base short and J 6 bases short, with 17 bases between. This CDR3 contains 16 residues. Looked up from germline, CDR1 is SGHAT and CDR2 is FQNNGV. This clonotype was observed at least ten times. Arm-PCR with iRepertoire HTBI primers amplified the CDR3 regions for these TCR beta libraries. Via MiXCR, TCRdb re-called the multiplex PCR reads, giving one row per CDR3 protein. The sample comprises fewer than 400,000 distinct CDR3 sequences, 15% to 20% of which are singletons, and about 40% rests with the top ten. Regarding time point: newly diagnosed GD, antithyroid drugs for less than 3 months. There was RNA extracted from PBMCs, and the TCR library was made from it.

This receptor was obtained from a female donor with Graves disease. Material: peripheral blood mononuclear cells (PBMCs), obtained at new diagnosis, from a patient treated with antithyroid drugs. The chain combines TRBV11-2 with TRBJ2-3; perhaps D is TRBD1 or TRBD2 (6 bases each). The CDR3 loop is CASSLGRGMSLDTQYF. The CDR3 region has the DNA TGTGCCAGCAGCTTAGGGAGGGGGATGTCACTTGATACGCAGTATTTT.